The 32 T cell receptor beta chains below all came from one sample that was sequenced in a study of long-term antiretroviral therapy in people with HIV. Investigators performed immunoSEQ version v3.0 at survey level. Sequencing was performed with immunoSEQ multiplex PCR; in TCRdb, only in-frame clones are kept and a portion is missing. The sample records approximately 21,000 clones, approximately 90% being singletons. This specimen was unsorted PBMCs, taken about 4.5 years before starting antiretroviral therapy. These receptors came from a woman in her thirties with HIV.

DNA for the CDR3: TGTGCCAGCAGCTTAAGTCGGGGGACCGGGGAGCTGTTTTTT. This translates into CASSLSRGTGELFF. The J gene is TRBJ2-2, the V gene TRBV7-6; TRBD2 is a possible D gene (6 bases). CDR3 length equals 14 residues. Germline CDR1 reads SGHVS; CDR2 reads FNYEAQ. V was cut by 2 bases and J by 5 bases, with 9 bases left in between.

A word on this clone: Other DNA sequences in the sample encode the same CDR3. CDR3 protein: CASSLEGNTIYF. CDR3 bases: TGTGCCAGCAGCTTGGAAGGAAACACCATATATTTT. The chain carries TRBV5-5 and TRBJ1-3; no definite D call. This CDR3 has 12 amino acids. CDR1 is SGHKS, CDR2 YYEKEE, per germline (reference sequence). V shed 0 bases and J shed 4 bases, with 2 bases lying between them.

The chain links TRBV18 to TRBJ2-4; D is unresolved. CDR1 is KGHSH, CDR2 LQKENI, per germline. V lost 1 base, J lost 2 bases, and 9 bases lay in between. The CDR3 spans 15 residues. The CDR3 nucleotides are TGTGCCAGCTCACCACAGCCAGATCCCAAAAACATTCAGTACTTC. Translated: CASSPQPDPKNIQYF. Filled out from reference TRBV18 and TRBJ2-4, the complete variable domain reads NAGVMQNPRHLVRRRGQEARLRCSPMKGHSHVYWYRQLPEEGLKFMVYLQKENIIDESGMPKERFSAEFPKEGPSILRIQQVVRGDSAAYFCASSPQPDPKNIQYFGAGTRLSVL.

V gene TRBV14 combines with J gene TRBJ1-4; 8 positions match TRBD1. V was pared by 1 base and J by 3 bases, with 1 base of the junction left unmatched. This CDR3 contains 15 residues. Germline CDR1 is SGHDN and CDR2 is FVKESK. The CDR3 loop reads CASSQGGQANEKLFF. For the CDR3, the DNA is TGTGCCAGCAGCCAAGGGGGACAGGCTAATGAAAAACTGTTTTTT.

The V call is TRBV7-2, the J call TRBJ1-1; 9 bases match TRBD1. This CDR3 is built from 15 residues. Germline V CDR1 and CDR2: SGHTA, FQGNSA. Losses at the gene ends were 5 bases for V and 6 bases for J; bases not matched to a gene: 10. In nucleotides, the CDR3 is TGTGCCAGCAGCCTTAACCGGGACAGGGAGGCTGAAGCTTTCTTT. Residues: CASSLNRDREAEAFF.

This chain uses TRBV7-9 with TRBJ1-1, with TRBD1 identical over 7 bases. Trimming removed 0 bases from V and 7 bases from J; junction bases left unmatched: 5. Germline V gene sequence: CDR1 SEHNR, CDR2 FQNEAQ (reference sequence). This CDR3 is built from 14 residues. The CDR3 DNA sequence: TGTGCCAGCAGCTTAGCAAGTCAGGGGGATGAAGCTTTCTTT. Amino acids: CASSLASQGDEAFF.

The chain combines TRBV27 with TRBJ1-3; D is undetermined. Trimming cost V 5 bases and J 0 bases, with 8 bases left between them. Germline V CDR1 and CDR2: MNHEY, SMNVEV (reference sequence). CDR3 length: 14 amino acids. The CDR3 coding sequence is TGTGCCAGCAGTCGAGGGTTCTCTGGAAACACCATATATTTT. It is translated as CASSRGFSGNTIYF.

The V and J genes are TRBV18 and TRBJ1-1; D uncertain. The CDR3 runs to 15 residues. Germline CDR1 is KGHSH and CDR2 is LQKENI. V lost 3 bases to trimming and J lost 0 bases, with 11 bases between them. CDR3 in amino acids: CASSPPSNMNTEAFF. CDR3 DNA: TGTGCCAGCTCACCTCCCTCTAATATGAACACTGAAGCTTTCTTT. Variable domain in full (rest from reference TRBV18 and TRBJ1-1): NAGVMQNPRHLVRRRGQEARLRCSPMKGHSHVYWYRQLPEEGLKFMVYLQKENIIDESGMPKERFSAEFPKEGPSILRIQQVVRGDSAAYFCASSPPSNMNTEAFFGQGTRLTVV.

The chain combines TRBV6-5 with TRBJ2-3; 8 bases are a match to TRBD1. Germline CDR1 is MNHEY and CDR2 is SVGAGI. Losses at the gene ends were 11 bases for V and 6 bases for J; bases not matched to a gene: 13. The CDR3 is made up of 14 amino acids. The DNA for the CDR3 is TGTGCCTCCAGGGGGCTTGACCTCTCGGATACGCAGTATTTT. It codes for CASRGLDLSDTQYF.

The CDR3 sequence: CATSPVTENQPQHF. The CDR3 DNA is TGTGCCACAAGTCCAGTCACAGAAAATCAGCCCCAGCATTTT. The chain carries TRBV19 and TRBJ1-5; D unresolved. Germline-derived CDR1 and CDR2 are LNHDA and SQIVND (reference sequence). The CDR3 length is 14 residues. V was clipped by 10 bases and J by 4 bases, with 17 bases between them.

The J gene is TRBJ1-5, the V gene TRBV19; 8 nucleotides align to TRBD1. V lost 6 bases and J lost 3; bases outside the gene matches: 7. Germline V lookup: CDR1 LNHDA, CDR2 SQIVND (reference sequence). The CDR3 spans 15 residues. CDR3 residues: CASSFQGAINQPQHF. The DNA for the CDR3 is TGTGCCAGTAGCTTCCAGGGGGCGATCAATCAGCCCCAGCATTTT.

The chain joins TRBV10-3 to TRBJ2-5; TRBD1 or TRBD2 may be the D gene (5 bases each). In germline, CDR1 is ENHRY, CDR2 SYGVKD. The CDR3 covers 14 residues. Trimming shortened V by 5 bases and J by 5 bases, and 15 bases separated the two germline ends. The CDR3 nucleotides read TGTGCCATCAGTCCCGGGACCTGGGTGGAGACCCAGTACTTC. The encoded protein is CAISPGTWVETQYF.

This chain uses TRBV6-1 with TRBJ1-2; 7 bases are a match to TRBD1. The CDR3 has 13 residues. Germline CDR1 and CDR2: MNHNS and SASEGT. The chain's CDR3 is CVTIKTGHYGYTF. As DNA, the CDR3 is TGTGTGACCATTAAGACAGGGCACTATGGCTACACCTTC.

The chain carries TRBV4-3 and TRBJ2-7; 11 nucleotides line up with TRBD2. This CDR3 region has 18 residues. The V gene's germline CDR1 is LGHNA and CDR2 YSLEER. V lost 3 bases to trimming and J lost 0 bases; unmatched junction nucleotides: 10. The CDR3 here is CASSQDLAGGLLSYEQYF. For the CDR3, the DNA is TGCGCCAGCAGCCAGGATCTAGCGGGGGGCCTTCTCTCCTACGAGCAGTACTTC.

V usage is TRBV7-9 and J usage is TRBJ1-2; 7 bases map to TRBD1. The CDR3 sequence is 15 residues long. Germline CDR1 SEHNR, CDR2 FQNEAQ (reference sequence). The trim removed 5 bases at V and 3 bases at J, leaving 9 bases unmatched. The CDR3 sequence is CASSQRQGSHYGYTF. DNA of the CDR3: TGTGCCAGCAGCCAAAGACAGGGCTCCCACTATGGCTACACCTTC.

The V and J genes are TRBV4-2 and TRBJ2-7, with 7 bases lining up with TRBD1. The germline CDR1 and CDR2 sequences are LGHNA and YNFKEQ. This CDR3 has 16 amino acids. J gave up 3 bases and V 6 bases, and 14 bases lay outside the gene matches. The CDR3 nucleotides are TGTGCCAGCAGACCGGGACAGTCGGAGGTCGGCTACGAGCAGTACTTC. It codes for CASRPGQSEVGYEQYF.

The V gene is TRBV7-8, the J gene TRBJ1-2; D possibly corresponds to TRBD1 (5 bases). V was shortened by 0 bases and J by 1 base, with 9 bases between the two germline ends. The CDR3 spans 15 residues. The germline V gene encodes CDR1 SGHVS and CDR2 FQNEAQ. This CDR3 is CASSLAPQGNYGYTF. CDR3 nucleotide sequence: TGTGCCAGCAGCTTAGCGCCCCAGGGTAACTATGGCTACACCTTC.

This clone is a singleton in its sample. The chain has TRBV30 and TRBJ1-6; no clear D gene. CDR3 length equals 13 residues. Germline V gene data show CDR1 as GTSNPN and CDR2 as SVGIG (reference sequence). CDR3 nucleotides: TGTGCTTCTGTGGGTGGCAACAATTCACCCCTCCACTTT. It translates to CASVGGNNSPLHF.

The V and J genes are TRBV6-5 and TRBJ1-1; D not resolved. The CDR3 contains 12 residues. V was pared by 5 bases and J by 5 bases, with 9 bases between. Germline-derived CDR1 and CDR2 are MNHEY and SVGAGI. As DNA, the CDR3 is TGTGCCAGCAGTACTAGTTGGACTGAAGCTTTCTTT. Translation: CASSTSWTEAFF.

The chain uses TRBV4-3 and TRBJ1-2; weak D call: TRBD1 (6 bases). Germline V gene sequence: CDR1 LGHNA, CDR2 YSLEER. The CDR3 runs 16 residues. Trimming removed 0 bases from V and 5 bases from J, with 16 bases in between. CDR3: CASSQDWGQGKYGYTF. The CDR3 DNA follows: TGCGCCAGCAGCCAAGATTGGGGGCAGGGCAAGTATGGCTACACCTTC.

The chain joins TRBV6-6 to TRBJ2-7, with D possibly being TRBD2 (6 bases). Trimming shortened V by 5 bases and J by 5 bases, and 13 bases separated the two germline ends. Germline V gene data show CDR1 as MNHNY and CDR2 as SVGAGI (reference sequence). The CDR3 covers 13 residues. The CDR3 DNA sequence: TGTGCCAGCAGTCCAGGCGGGGCCCACGAGCAGTACTTC. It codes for CASSPGGAHEQYF.

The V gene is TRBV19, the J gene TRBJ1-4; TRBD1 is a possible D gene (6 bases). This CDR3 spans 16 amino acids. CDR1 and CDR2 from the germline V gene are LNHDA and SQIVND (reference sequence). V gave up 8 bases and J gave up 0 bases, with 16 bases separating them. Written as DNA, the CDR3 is TGTGCCAGTCGCCTTACAGGGCTTGCAACTAATGAAAAACTGTTTTTT. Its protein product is CASRLTGLATNEKLFF.

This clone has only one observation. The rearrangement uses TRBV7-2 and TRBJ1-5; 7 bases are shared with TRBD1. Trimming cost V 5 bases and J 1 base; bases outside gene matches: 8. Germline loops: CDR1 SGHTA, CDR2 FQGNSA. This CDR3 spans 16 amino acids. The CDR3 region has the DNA TGTGCCAGCAGCCCCCGACAGGGCTTAAGCAATCAGCCCCAGCATTTT. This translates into CASSPRQGLSNQPQHF.

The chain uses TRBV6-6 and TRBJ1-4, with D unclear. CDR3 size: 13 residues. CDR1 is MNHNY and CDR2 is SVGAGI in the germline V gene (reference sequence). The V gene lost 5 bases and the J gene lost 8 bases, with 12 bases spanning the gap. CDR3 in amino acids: CASSTGNREKLFF. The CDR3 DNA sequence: TGTGCCAGCAGTACTGGTAATCGAGAAAAACTGTTTTTT.

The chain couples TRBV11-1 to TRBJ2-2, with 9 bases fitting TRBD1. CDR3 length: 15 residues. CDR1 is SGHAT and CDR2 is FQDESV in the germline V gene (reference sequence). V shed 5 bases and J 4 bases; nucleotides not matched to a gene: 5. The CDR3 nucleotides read TGTGCCAGCAGCGCGGGACAGGGAGTCACCGGGGAGCTGTTTTTT. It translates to CASSAGQGVTGELFF. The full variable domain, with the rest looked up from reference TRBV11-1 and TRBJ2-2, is EAEVAQSPRYKITEKSQAVAFWCDPISGHATLYWYRQILGQGPELLVQFQDESVVDDSQLPKDRFSAERLKGVDSTLKIQPAELGDSAMYLCASSAGQGVTGELFFGEGSRLTVL.

The CDR3 DNA is TGTGCCTGGAGTGTAAAGGCCGCTAACTATGGCTACACCTTC. Its protein is CAWSVKAANYGYTF. This chain joins TRBV30 and TRBJ1-2, with no clear D. The germline gives CDR1 GTSNPN, CDR2 SVGIG (reference sequence). Trimming removed 0 bases at V and 0 bases at J, with 8 bases between. The CDR3 is made up of 14 amino acids.

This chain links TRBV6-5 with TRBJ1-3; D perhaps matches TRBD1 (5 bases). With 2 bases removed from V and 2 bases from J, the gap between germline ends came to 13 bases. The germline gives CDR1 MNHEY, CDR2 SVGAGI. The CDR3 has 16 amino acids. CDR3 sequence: CASSYRPRGTGNTIYF. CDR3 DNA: TGTGCCAGCAGTTACCGACCGCGGGGGACTGGAAACACCATATATTTT.

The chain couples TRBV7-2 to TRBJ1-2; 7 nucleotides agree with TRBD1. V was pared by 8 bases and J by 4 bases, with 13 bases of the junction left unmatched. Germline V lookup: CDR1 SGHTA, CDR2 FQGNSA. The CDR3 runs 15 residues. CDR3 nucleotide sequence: TGTGCCAGCTCATTAGGGGGGACAGCGGGCTATGGCTACACCTTC. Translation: CASSLGGTAGYGYTF.

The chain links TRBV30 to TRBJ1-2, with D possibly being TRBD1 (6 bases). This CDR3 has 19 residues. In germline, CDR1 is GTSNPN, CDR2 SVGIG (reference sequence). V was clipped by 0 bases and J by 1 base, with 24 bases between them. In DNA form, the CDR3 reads TGTGCCTGGAGTGTAGAAGCCAGGGGCCCTTACCCTTTTAACTATGGCTACACCTTC. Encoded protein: CAWSVEARGPYPFNYGYTF.

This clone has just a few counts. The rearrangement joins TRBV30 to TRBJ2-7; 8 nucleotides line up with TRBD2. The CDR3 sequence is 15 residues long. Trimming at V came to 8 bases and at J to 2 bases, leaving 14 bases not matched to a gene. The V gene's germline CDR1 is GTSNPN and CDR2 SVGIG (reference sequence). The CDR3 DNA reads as TGTGCCACCAGCCCGATAGCGGGGATAACCTACGAGCAGTACTTC. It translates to CATSPIAGITYEQYF.

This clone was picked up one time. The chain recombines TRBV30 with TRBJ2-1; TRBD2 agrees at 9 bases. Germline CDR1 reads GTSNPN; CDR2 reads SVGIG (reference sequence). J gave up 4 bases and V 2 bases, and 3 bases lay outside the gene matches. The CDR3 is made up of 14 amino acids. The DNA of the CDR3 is TGTGCCTGGAGTCGGCGGGGGGGGTACAATGAGCAGTTCTTC. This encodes CAWSRRGGYNEQFF.

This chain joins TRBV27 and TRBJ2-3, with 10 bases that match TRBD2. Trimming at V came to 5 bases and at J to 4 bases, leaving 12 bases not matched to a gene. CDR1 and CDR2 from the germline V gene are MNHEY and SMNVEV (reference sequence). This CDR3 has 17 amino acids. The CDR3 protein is CASSNSFLGLASDTQYF. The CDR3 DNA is TGTGCCAGCAGTAATAGTTTCCTGGGACTAGCGTCAGATACGCAGTATTTT.